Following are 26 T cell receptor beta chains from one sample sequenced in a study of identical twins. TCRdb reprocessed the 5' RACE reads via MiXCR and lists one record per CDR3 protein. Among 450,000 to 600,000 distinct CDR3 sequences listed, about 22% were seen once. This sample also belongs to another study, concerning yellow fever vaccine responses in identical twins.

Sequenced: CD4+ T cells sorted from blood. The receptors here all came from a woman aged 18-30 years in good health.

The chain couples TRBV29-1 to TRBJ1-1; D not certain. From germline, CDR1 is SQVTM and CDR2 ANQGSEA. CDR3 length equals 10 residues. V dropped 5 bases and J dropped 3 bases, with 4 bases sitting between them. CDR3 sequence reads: CSVWDTEAFF. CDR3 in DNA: TGCAGCGTTTGGGACACTGAAGCTTTCTTT.

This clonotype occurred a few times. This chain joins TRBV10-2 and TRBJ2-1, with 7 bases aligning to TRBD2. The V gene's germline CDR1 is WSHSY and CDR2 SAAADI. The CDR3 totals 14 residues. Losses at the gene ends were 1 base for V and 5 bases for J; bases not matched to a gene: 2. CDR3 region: CASSEWGGDNEQFF. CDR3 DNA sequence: TGCGCCAGCAGTGAGTGGGGGGGGGACAATGAGCAGTTCTTC.

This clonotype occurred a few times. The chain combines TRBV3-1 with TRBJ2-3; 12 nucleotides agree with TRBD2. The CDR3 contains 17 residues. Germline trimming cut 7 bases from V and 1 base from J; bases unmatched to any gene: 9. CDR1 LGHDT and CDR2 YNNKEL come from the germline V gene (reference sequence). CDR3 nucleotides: TGTGCCAGCAAAGGACTAGCGGGATCCCTCCGCACAGATACGCAGTATTTT. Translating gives CASKGLAGSLRTDTQYF.

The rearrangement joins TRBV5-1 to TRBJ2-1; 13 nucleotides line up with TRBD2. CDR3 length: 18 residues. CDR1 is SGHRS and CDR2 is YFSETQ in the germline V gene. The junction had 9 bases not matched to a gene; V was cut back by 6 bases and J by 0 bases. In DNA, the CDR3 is TGCGCCAGCACACCGGGACTAGCGGGATCCAGCTCCTACAATGAGCAGTTCTTC. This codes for CASTPGLAGSSSYNEQFF.

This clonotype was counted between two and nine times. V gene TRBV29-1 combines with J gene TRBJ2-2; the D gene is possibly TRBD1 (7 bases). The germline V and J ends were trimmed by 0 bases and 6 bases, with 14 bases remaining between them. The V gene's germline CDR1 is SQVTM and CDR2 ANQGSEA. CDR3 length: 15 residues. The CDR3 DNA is TGCAGCGTTGAAGAACGGCCAGGGGGGTCCGGGGAGCTGTTTTTT. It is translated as CSVEERPGGSGELFF.

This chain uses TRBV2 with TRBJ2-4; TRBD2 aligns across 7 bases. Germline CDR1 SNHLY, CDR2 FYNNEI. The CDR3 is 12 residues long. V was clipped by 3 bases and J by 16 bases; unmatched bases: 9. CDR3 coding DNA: TGTGCCAGCAGTGACGTAGCGGGTCTGTGCTACTTC. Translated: CASSDVAGLCYF.

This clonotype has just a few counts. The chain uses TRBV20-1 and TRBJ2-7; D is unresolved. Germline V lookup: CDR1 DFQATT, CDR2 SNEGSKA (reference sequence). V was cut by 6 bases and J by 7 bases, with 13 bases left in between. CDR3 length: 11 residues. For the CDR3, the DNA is TGCAGTGCCCGACTCTACAATGAGCAGTACTTC. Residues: CSARLYNEQYF.

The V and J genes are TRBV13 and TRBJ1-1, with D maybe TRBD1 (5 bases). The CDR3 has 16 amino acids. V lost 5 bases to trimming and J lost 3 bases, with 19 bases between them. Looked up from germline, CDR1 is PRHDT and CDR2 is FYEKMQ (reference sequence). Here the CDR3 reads CASSLAWGREYTEAFF. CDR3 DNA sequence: TGTGCCAGCAGCCTAGCCTGGGGCAGGGAGTACACTGAAGCTTTCTTT. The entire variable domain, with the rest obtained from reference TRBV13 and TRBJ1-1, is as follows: AAGVIQSPRHLIKEKRETATLKCYPIPRHDTVYWYQQGPGQDPQFLISFYEKMQSDKGSIPDRFSAQQFSDYHSELNMSSLELGDSALYFCASSLAWGREYTEAFFGQGTRLTVV.

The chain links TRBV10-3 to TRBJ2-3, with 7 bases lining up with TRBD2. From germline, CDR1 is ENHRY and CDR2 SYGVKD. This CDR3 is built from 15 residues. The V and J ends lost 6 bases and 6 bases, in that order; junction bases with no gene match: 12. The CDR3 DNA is TGTGCCATCAGCGCTCGGGGGGTGTCTGGTGATACGCAGTATTTT. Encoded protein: CAISARGVSGDTQYF.

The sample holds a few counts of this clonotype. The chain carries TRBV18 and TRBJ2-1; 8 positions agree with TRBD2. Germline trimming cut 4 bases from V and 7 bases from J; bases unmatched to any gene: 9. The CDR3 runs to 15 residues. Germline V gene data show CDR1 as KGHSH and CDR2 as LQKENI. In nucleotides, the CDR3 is TGTGCCAGCTCACAATGGGCGGGAGGCCCAAATGAGCAGTTCTTC. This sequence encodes CASSQWAGGPNEQFF.

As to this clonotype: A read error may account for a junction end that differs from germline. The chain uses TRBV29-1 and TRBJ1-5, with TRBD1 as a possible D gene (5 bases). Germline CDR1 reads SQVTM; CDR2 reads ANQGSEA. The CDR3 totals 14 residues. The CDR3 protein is CSVGEQGGNQPQHF. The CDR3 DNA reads TGTAGCGTTGGCGAGCAAGGGGGCAATCAGCCCCAGCATTTT.

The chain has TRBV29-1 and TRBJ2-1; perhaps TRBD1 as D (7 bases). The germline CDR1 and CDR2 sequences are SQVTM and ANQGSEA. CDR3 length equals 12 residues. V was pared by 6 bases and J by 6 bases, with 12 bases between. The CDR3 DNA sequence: TGCAGCGTACAGGGGACTGTCAATGAGCAGTTCTTC. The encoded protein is CSVQGTVNEQFF.

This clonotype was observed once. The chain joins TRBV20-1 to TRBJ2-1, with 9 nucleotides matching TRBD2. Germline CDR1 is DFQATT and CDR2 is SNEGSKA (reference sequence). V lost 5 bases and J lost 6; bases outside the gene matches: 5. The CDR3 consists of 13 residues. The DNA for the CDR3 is TGCAGTGCTGGTAGCGGGAGCCCCAATGAGCAGTTCTTC. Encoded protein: CSAGSGSPNEQFF.

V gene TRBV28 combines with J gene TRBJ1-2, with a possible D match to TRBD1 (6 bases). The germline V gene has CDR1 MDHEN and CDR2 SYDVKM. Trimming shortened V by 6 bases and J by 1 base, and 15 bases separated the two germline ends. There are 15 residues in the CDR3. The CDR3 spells CASSRGGAYNYGYTF. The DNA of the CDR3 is TGTGCCAGCAGCCGCGGGGGGGCCTATAACTATGGCTACACCTTC.

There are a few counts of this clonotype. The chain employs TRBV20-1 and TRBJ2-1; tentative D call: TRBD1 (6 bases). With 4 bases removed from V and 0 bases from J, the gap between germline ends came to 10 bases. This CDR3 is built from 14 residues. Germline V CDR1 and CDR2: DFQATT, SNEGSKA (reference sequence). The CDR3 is CSAIRDNSYNEQFF. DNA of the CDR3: TGCAGTGCTATAAGGGACAACTCCTACAATGAGCAGTTCTTC.

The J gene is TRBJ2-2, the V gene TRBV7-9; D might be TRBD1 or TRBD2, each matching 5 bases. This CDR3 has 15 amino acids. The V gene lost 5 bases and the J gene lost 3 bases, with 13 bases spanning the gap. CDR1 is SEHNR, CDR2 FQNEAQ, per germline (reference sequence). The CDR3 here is CASSLVGDHTGELFF. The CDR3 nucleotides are TGTGCCAGCAGCCTGGTGGGGGATCACACCGGGGAGCTGTTTTTT.

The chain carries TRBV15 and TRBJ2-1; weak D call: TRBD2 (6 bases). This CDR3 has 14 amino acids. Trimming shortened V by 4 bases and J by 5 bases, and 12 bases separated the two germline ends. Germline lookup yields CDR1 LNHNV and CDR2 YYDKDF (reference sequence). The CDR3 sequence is CATSIVREHNEQFF. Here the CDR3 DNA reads TGTGCCACCAGCATCGTACGGGAGCACAATGAGCAGTTCTTC.

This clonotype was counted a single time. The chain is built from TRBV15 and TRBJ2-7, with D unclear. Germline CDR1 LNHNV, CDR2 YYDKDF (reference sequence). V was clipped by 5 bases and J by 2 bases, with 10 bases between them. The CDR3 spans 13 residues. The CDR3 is CATSPGRAYEQYF. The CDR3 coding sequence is TGTGCCACCAGCCCAGGCCGAGCCTACGAGCAGTACTTC.

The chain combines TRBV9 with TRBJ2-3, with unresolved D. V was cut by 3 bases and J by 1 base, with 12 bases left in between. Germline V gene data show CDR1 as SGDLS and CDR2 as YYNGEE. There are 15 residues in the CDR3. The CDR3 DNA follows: TGTGCCAGCAGCGCGAACAACCTTGGCACAGATACGCAGTATTTT. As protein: CASSANNLGTDTQYF.

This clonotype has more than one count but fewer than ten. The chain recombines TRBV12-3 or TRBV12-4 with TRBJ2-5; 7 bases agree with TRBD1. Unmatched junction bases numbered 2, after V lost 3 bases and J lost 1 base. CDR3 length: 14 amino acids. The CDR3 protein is CASSFRQGQETQYF. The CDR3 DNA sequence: TGTGCCAGCAGTTTCAGACAGGGCCAAGAGACCCAGTACTTC.

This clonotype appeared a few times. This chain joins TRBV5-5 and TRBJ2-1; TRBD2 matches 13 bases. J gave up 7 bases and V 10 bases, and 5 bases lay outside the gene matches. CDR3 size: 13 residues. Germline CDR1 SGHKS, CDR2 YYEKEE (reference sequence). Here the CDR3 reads CAAGTSGTNEQFF. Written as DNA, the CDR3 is TGTGCCGCCGGGACTAGCGGGACAAATGAGCAGTTCTTC.

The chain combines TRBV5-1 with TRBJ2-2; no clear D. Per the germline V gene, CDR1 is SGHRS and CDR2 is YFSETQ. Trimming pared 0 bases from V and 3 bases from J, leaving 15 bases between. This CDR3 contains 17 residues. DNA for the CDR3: TGCGCCAGCAGCTTGGCTCGTCGGTGGTCGGACACCGGGGAGCTGTTTTTT. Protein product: CASSLARRWSDTGELFF.

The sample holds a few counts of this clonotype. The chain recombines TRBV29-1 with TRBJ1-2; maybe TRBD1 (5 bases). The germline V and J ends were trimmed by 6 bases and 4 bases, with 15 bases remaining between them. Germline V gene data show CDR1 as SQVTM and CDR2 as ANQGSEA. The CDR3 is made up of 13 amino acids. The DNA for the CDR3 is TGCAGCGTGGGGACCGAGGGTAGCTATGGCTACACCTTC. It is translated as CSVGTEGSYGYTF.

CDR3 in DNA: TGCGCCAGCGGGACTAGCGGGCTACAAGAGACCCAGTACTTC. As protein: CASGTSGLQETQYF. The chain is built from TRBV5-1 and TRBJ2-5, with 12 nucleotides matching TRBD2. Germline assignment: CDR1 SGHRS and CDR2 YFSETQ. V shed 7 bases, J shed 2 bases, and the junction held 3 bases outside the gene matches. The CDR3 runs to 14 residues.

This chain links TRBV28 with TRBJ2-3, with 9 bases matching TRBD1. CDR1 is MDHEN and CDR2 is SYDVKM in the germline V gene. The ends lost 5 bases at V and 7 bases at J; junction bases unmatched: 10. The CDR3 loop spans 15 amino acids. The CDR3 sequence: CASSGTGSGRNTQYF. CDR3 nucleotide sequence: TGTGCCAGCAGTGGGACAGGGTCGGGAAGGAATACGCAGTATTTT.

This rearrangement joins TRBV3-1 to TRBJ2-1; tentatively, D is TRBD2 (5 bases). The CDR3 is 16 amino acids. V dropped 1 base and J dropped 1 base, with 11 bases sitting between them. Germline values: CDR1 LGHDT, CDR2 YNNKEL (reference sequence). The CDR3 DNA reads TGTGCCAGCAGCCAAGTTGGGAGTAAGTCCTACAATGAGCAGTTCTTC. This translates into CASSQVGSKSYNEQFF.